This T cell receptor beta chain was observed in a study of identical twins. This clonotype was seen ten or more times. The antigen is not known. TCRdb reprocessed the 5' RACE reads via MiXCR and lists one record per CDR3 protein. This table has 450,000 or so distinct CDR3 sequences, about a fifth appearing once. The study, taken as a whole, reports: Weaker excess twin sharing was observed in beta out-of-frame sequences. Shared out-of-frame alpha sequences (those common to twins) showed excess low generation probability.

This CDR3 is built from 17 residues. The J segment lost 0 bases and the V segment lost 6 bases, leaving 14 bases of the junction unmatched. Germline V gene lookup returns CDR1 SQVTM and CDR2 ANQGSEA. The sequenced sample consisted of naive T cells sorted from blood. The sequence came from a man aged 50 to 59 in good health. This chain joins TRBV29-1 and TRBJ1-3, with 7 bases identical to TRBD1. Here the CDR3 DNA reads TGCAGCGTCGAACCGGCAGGGGGGACCCACTCTGGAAACACCATATATTTT. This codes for CSVEPAGGTHSGNTIYF.